These 26 T cell receptor beta chains originate from one sample sequenced in a study of PD-L1 blockade in urothelial cancer. Assay used: immunoSEQ multiplex PCR; TCRdb lists only in-frame clones, some missing. In the table there are around 56,000 clones, around 84% of which are singletons. Sample: PBMCs, taken around atezolizumab (anti-PD-L1) treatment. The receptors derive from a man between 45 and 60 years old with urothelial cancer.

The chain carries TRBV5-1 and TRBJ2-7; 8 bases are shared with TRBD2. This CDR3 region has 14 residues. The V and J ends lost 4 bases and 5 bases, in that order; junction bases with no gene match: 8. The germline gives CDR1 SGHRS, CDR2 YFSETQ. The CDR3 coding sequence is TGCGCCAGCAGCGCCGGGACTAGGGGCCACGAGCAGTACTTC. Amino acids: CASSAGTRGHEQYF.

The chain employs TRBV13 and TRBJ2-7; TRBD2 agrees at 13 bases. Germline values: CDR1 PRHDT, CDR2 FYEKMQ (reference sequence). V gave up 5 bases and J gave up 4 bases; unmatched junction bases: 8. This CDR3 spans 16 amino acids. CDR3 sequence: CASSLRLTSGRYEQYF. CDR3 nucleotides: TGTGCCAGCAGCCTACGATTGACTAGCGGGAGGTACGAGCAGTACTTC.

The chain combines TRBV7-2 with TRBJ2-1; 10 nucleotides agree with TRBD2. The CDR3 totals 15 residues. V was pared by 4 bases and J by 5 bases, with 5 bases of the junction left unmatched. Germline values: CDR1 SGHTA, CDR2 FQGNSA. This chain's CDR3 is CASSSASGSHNEQFF. For the CDR3, the DNA is TGTGCCAGCAGCTCAGCTAGCGGGAGCCACAATGAGCAGTTCTTC.

J is TRBJ2-1 and V is TRBV2; D might be TRBD2 (7 bases). This CDR3 region has 14 residues. Germline V gene sequence: CDR1 SNHLY, CDR2 FYNNEI. V was pared by 8 bases and J by 7 bases, with 18 bases between. The CDR3 DNA is TGTGCCAGCCAAATCCTAAGGGGGGGGAATGAGCAGTTCTTC. Translated: CASQILRGGNEQFF.

The chain links TRBV18 to TRBJ1-3, with D perhaps TRBD1 (5 bases). Germline CDR1 is KGHSH and CDR2 is LQKENI. The CDR3 runs to 14 residues. Trimming pared 6 bases from V and 4 bases from J, leaving 13 bases between. CDR3 sequence reads: CASSPTGDGNTIYF. The CDR3, as DNA: TGTGCCAGCTCCCCTACGGGGGACGGAAACACCATATATTTT.

The chain is built from TRBV7-2 and TRBJ1-1, with D possibly being TRBD1 (6 bases). Germline-derived CDR1 and CDR2 are SGHTA and FQGNSA. The CDR3 is 17 amino acids. Between the trimmed V and J ends, which lost 3 bases and 4 bases, there was a span of 21 bases. The CDR3 DNA follows: TGTGCCAGCAGCTTGGGAGACAGGAACCTTTATGGCACTGAAGCTTTCTTT. It is translated as CASSLGDRNLYGTEAFF.

The chain uses TRBV5-1 and TRBJ2-7, with D perhaps TRBD1 (5 bases). The germline CDR1 and CDR2 sequences are SGHRS and YFSETQ. CDR3 length equals 16 residues. V lost 0 bases to trimming and J lost 4 bases, with 17 bases between them. DNA for the CDR3: TGCGCCAGCAGCTTGGTTCCAGGCAGGGAACAATACGAGCAGTACTTC. Translating it yields CASSLVPGREQYEQYF.

The chain carries TRBV14 and TRBJ2-7, with D tentatively TRBD1 (5 bases). In germline, CDR1 is SGHDN, CDR2 FVKESK. With 3 bases removed from V and 6 bases from J, the gap between germline ends came to 18 bases. The CDR3 is made up of 15 amino acids. CDR3 sequence: CASSHRGTLTAEQYF. The CDR3 DNA is TGTGCCAGCAGCCATCGAGGAACACTGACAGCCGAGCAGTACTTC.

This sequence joins TRBV28 and TRBJ1-1, with 7 bases aligning to TRBD1. The CDR3 spans 15 residues. Germline V gives CDR1 MDHEN, CDR2 SYDVKM. The V segment lost 4 bases and the J segment 4 bases; nucleotides outside the gene matches: 9. In nucleotides, the CDR3 is TGTGCCAGCAGTTGGACTTACAGGGGAAGCACTGAAGCTTTCTTT. Protein: CASSWTYRGSTEAFF.

The chain combines TRBV7-2 with TRBJ2-5, with 7 bases lining up with TRBD2. The V and J ends lost 3 bases and 1 base, in that order; junction bases with no gene match: 8. Germline loops: CDR1 SGHTA, CDR2 FQGNSA. The CDR3 is made up of 16 amino acids. The DNA for the CDR3 is TGTGCCAGCAGCTTGGGCTTGGGCGGGGGCCAAGAGACCCAGTACTTC. This encodes CASSLGLGGGQETQYF.

CDR3 region: CASSFFGNYGYTF. CDR3 sequence (DNA): TGTGCCAGCAGTTTTTTCGGTAACTATGGCTACACCTTC. V gene TRBV28 combines with J gene TRBJ1-2; D is uncertain. Trimming pared 3 bases from V and 1 base from J, leaving 6 bases between. This CDR3 is built from 13 residues. In germline, CDR1 is MDHEN, CDR2 SYDVKM.

The chain couples TRBV19 to TRBJ2-5; D uncertain. Germline lookup yields CDR1 LNHDA and CDR2 SQIVND (reference sequence). This CDR3 spans 14 amino acids. V dropped 3 bases and J dropped 5 bases, with 13 bases sitting between them. The DNA of the CDR3 is TGTGCCAGTAGTATGATCCGAGGAAGGGAGACCCAGTACTTC. As protein: CASSMIRGRETQYF.

The J gene is TRBJ1-3, the V gene TRBV5-1; D is ambiguous. Germline CDR1 is SGHRS and CDR2 is YFSETQ. This CDR3 contains 16 residues. The germline V and J ends were trimmed by 1 base and 0 bases, with 11 bases remaining between them. The CDR3 sequence is CASSLSGGDSGNTIYF. CDR3 sequence (DNA): TGCGCCAGCAGCTTGTCTGGCGGTGACTCTGGAAACACCATATATTTT.

The DNA for the CDR3 is TGTGCCAGCAGCTTGGGCGGCAGAGTAGAAGAGCAGTACTTC. Translated: CASSLGGRVEEQYF. The J gene is TRBJ2-7, the V gene TRBV5-5; D gene ambiguous. Trimming removed 0 bases at V and 7 bases at J, with 14 bases between. The CDR3 covers 14 residues. The germline V gene has CDR1 SGHKS and CDR2 YYEKEE (reference sequence).

This rearrangement joins TRBV19 to TRBJ2-4, with TRBD1 matching 7 bases. The germline V gene has CDR1 LNHDA and CDR2 SQIVND (reference sequence). V lost 2 bases to trimming and J lost 6 bases; unmatched junction nucleotides: 7. The CDR3 loop spans 15 amino acids. CDR3 region: CASSILRTGGNIQYF. The CDR3 nucleotides read TGTGCCAGTAGTATATTAAGGACAGGTGGAAACATTCAGTACTTC.

This clone was seen a single time. The chain employs TRBV28 and TRBJ1-1; 8 bases align to TRBD1. The CDR3 length is 15 residues. Germline assignment: CDR1 MDHEN and CDR2 SYDVKM. V was pared by 8 bases and J by 0 bases, with 8 bases of the junction left unmatched. The CDR3 loop reads CASRDRGPLNTEAFF. As DNA, the CDR3 is TGTGCCAGCCGAGACAGGGGACCTCTGAACACTGAAGCTTTCTTT.

The V call is TRBV9, the J call TRBJ1-1; 8 bases map to TRBD1. V dropped 0 bases and J dropped 3; count of bases not matched to a gene: 4. The V gene's germline CDR1 is SGDLS and CDR2 YYNGEE. CDR3 length: 15 amino acids. This CDR3 reads CASSVDGGQDTEAFF. CDR3 bases: TGTGCCAGCAGCGTAGATGGGGGACAGGACACTGAAGCTTTCTTT.

Worth noting for this clone: Germline and junction disagree at one end, which may indicate a read error. The chain uses TRBV7-7 and TRBJ2-5; D possibly corresponds to TRBD1 (5 bases). The germline gives CDR1 SSHAT, CDR2 FNYEAQ (reference sequence). The CDR3 has 15 amino acids. Written as DNA, the CDR3 is TGTGCTAGCAGCCAGGGTGGCCTAGGGCAAGAGACCCAGTACTTC. As protein: CASSQGGLGQETQYF. Based on the CDR3 plus reference TRBV7-7 and TRBJ2-5, the full variable domain is GAGVSQSPRYKVTKRGQDVTLRCDPISSHATLYWYQQALGQGPEFLTYFNYEAQPDKSGLPSDRFSAERPEGSISTLTIQRTEQRDSAMYRCASSQGGLGQETQYFGPGTRLLVL.

The chain couples TRBV27 to TRBJ1-4; no reliable D call. CDR3 size: 15 residues. Germline V gene data show CDR1 as MNHEY and CDR2 as SMNVEV (reference sequence). V gave up 0 bases and J gave up 7 bases, with 12 bases separating them. CDR3 residues: CASSLSWRVGEKLFF. The CDR3 DNA reads as TGTGCCAGCAGTTTATCTTGGAGGGTTGGTGAAAAACTGTTTTTT. The full variable domain, with the rest looked up from reference TRBV27 and TRBJ1-4, is EAQVTQNPRYLITVTGKKLTVTCSQNMNHEYMSWYRQDPGLGLRQIYYSMNVEVTDKGDVPEGYKVSRKEKRNFPLILESPSPNQTSLYFCASSLSWRVGEKLFFGSGTQLSVL.

This sequence joins TRBV4-1 and TRBJ2-2; D might be TRBD2 (7 bases). CDR3 length equals 17 residues. Germline V gene data show CDR1 as MGHRA and CDR2 as YSYEKL. V was trimmed by 1 base and J by 6 bases, leaving 18 bases between them. CDR3 residues: CASSQGGAGVGAGELFF. The CDR3 coding sequence is TGCGCCAGCAGCCAAGGGGGGGCGGGGGTTGGGGCCGGGGAGCTGTTTTTT.

This chain links TRBV9 with TRBJ2-3; D is undetermined. The CDR3 runs to 15 residues. Trimming stripped 0 bases from V and 6 bases from J, with 14 bases between. Germline V gene sequence: CDR1 SGDLS, CDR2 YYNGEE. This CDR3 reads CASSVGSFTGDTQYF. In DNA form, the CDR3 reads TGTGCCAGCAGCGTAGGTAGCTTCACTGGGGATACGCAGTATTTT.

The V call is TRBV6-5, the J call TRBJ2-7, with 7 bases fitting TRBD2. Germline trimming cut 2 bases from V and 6 bases from J; bases unmatched to any gene: 7. Germline CDR1 and CDR2: MNHEY and SVGAGI. The CDR3 totals 14 residues. CDR3 sequence: CASSYTLTSAEQYF. The CDR3 DNA reads as TGTGCCAGCAGTTACACCCTAACTAGCGCCGAGCAGTACTTC.

The chain uses TRBV6-5 and TRBJ2-7; perhaps TRBD1 as D (5 bases). The CDR3 totals 13 residues. CDR1 and CDR2 from the germline V gene are MNHEY and SVGAGI. V lost 0 bases and J 5 bases, leaving 8 bases between the germline ends. This CDR3 is CASSYSAGNEQYF. The CDR3 DNA sequence: TGTGCCAGCAGTTACTCCGCAGGGAACGAGCAGTACTTC.

This sequence joins TRBV5-1 and TRBJ2-7, with D perhaps matching TRBD2 (5 bases). Trimming removed 0 bases from V and 6 bases from J, with 13 bases in between. Looked up from germline, CDR1 is SGHRS and CDR2 is YFSETQ. The length of the CDR3 is 14 residues. CDR3 protein: CASSLASVSAEQYF. In DNA, the CDR3 is TGCGCCAGCAGCTTGGCCAGCGTTAGCGCCGAGCAGTACTTC.

The chain is built from TRBV6-5 and TRBJ1-2, with 7 positions matching TRBD1. Trimming cost V 8 bases and J 4 bases; bases outside gene matches: 1. Germline CDR1 and CDR2: MNHEY and SVGAGI. CDR3 size: 11 residues. CDR3 region: CASGQVYGYTF. The CDR3 region has the DNA TGTGCCAGCGGACAGGTCTATGGCTACACCTTC.

The CDR3: CASSRAGEETQYF. The CDR3 DNA sequence: TGTGCCAGCAGCCGGGCGGGGGAGGAGACCCAGTACTTC. This chain links TRBV5-6 with TRBJ2-5, with 7 bases identical to TRBD2. Trimming cost V 4 bases and J 5 bases; bases outside gene matches: 5. The germline gives CDR1 SGHDT, CDR2 YYEEEE. This CDR3 is built from 13 residues.